This T cell receptor beta chain came from a study of blood T cell repertoires in COVID-19. At the level of the study: Material from acute and convalescent COVID-19 was sourced from the United States, Italy and Spain.

Trimming stripped 5 bases from V and 4 bases from J, with 9 bases between. This CDR3 region has 13 residues. Germline CDR1 MNHEY, CDR2 SMNVEV (reference sequence). Categorization into cohorts depended on clinical history that participants reported. A PCR-confirmed or clinician-diagnosed COVID-19 case had contacted exposed participants within 2 weeks of entry. Original processing methods: Reference gene primer amplification in the assay estimated nucleated cell counts. The data were produced by immunoSEQ multiplex PCR, yet TCRdb's version contains in-frame clones alone and is incomplete. D and trimming come from the DNA, and the V and J calls and clone size come from that table. The table records 200,000 to 250,000 clones, approximately 88% of them present only once.

Sequenced sample: PBMCs or T cells enriched from blood (not recorded which). This sequence joins TRBV27 and TRBJ2-1, with D perhaps matching TRBD1 (6 bases). This sequence was found in a woman in her twenties or thirties who had been exposed to COVID-19. The CDR3 loop is CASSPTGYNEQFF. The CDR3 bases are TGTGCCAGCAGTCCCACAGGGTACAATGAGCAGTTCTTC.